The clone carrying this T cell receptor beta chain was observed a single time. As yet, its antigen is unknown. The data are from a study of radiotherapy plus CTLA-4 blockade in lung cancer. Focal radiation with ipilimumab CTLA-4 blockade was given to patients with chemo-refractory metastatic non-small-cell lung cancer. Germline loops: CDR1 SGHRS, CDR2 YFSETQ. This CDR3 contains 15 residues. With 3 bases removed from V and 1 base from J, the gap between germline ends came to 13 bases. Study results and caveats: In blood, tumor-derived TCR clones expanded after radiotherapy plus ipilimumab. Response was reportedly best predicted by early blood T cell clone dynamics, with interferon-beta.

Clones were sequenced by immunoSEQ multiplex PCR, and TCRdb holds only the in-frame ones, with some missing. The table has approximately 80,000 clones, 84% seen once. This receptor was obtained from a human donor with non-small cell lung cancer who had stable disease on radiotherapy plus ipilimumab. The specimen comprised peripheral blood, sampled from a patient treated with radiotherapy plus ipilimumab. This chain uses TRBV5-1 with TRBJ2-5; TRBD1 is a possible D gene (6 bases). The CDR3 reads CASSSAGARQETQYF. In DNA form, the CDR3 reads TGCGCCAGCAGCTCTGCAGGGGCTCGCCAAGAGACCCAGTACTTC.